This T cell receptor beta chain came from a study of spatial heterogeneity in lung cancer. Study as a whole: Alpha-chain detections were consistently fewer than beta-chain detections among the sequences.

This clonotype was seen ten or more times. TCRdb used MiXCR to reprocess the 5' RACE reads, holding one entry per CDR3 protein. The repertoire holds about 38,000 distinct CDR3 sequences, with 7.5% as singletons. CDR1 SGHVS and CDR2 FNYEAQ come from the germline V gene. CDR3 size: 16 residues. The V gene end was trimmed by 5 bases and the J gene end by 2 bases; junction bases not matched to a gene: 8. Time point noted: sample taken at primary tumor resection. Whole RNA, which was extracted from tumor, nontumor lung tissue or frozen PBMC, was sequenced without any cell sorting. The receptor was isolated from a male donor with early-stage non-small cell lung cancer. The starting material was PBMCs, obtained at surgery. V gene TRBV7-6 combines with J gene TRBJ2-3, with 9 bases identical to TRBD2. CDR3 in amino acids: CASSPYSGGLTDTQYF. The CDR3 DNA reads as TGTGCCAGCAGCCCGTACAGCGGGGGGCTCACAGATACGCAGTATTTT. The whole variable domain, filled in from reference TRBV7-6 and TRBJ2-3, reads GAGVSQSPRYKVTKRGQDVALRCDPISGHVSLYWYRQALGQGPEFLTYFNYEAQQDKSGLPNDRFSAERPEGSISTLTIQRTEQRDSAMYRCASSPYSGGLTDTQYFGPGTRLTVL.